This TCR beta chain appears in the sequencing data of a study of beta chain features in type 1 diabetes. cDNA synthesis used the whole RNA isolate, giving expressed TCRB sequences. Libraries were prepared by immunoSEQ multiplex PCR; TCRdb keeps only in-frame clonotypes and omits some of them. The sample records 150,000 to 200,000 clones, about 8.3% being singletons. Details on this clone: Its antigen is not known.

General study findings and limits: Among all four CD4+ subsets, Type 1 diabetes patients had TCRB CDR3s that were moderately but significantly shorter. At VDJ recombination sites, type 1 diabetes patients had fewer insertions and more deleted nucleotides.

CD4+ cells of the naive, central memory, regulatory and stem cell-like memory types were sorted via CD45RO/CCR7/CD25/CD127/CD95/CD27. This receptor was taken from a woman aged 18-29 years with type 1 diabetes. Sequenced sample: central memory CD4+ T cells from blood.

The CDR3 DNA reads as TGTGCCAGCAGCGTAGCGGGACAGAGCTCCTACGAGCAGTACTTC. This gives the protein CASSVAGQSSYEQYF. The chain has TRBV9 and TRBJ2-7, with 7 nucleotides matching TRBD1. The germline gives CDR1 SGDLS, CDR2 YYNGEE. V was clipped by 0 bases and J by 0 bases; unmatched bases: 3. The CDR3 runs 15 residues.